The rows below give T cell receptor beta chains drawn from one sample of a study of beta chain features in type 1 diabetes. The protocol was immunoSEQ multiplex PCR, while the TCRdb copy is restricted to in-frame clones and leaves out a portion. The sample includes some 16,000 clones, more than 70% of them seen just once. The source material was stem cell memory CD4+ T cells from blood. The receptors were gathered from a woman younger than 30 with type 1 diabetes. The CDR3 runs from the conserved cysteine through the conserved F or W. The D gene is left open where the match is weak. Clone size appears in some rows only: once, few, many, or a class for an expanded clone.

J,V,D,size,CDR3,DNA
TRBJ2-4,TRBV6-5,.,.,CASSYSISGSDIQYF,TGTGCCAGCAGTTACTCGATTTCCGGTTCGGACATTCAGTACTTC
TRBJ2-3,TRBV18,TRBD1,few,CASSPTGDGTDTQYF,TGTGCCAGCTCACCAACAGGGGACGGCACAGATACGCAGTATTTT
TRBJ2-1,TRBV20-1,.,.,CSASGPEQFF,TGCAGTGCTTCGGGTCCCGAGCAGTTCTTC
TRBJ1-4,TRBV18,TRBD1,.,CASSSRQGVNEKLFF,TGTGCCAGCTCTTCCAGACAGGGCGTCAATGAAAAACTGTTTTTT
TRBJ2-1,TRBV10-3,TRBD2,.,CAISESTLREKNEQFF,TGTGCCATCAGTGAGTCGACTCTGCGGGAGAAGAATGAGCAGTTCTTC
TRBJ2-7,TRBV2,.,.,CASIQETAGEQYF,TGTGCCAGCATCCAGGAAACGGCGGGCGAGCAGTACTTC
TRBJ1-4,TRBV10-3,TRBD1,few,CAISDRQGNEKLFF,TGTGCCATCAGTGATCGACAGGGTAATGAAAAACTGTTTTTT
TRBJ2-1,TRBV10-2,.,.,CASSGGYLPNEQFF,TGCGCCAGCAGTGGGGGCTACCTTCCCAATGAGCAGTTCTTC
TRBJ2-1,TRBV7-9,.,few,CASSLGHSGLGDEQFF,TGTGCCAGCAGCTTAGGGCATAGCGGTTTGGGGGATGAGCAGTTCTTC
TRBJ1-2,TRBV29-1,.,once,CSVERVGGYTF,TGCAGCGTTGAGAGGGTTGGCGGCTACACCTTC
TRBJ2-1,TRBV29-1,TRBD2,few,CSVESGLAEQFF,TGCAGCGTTGAATCCGGACTAGCCGAGCAGTTCTTC
TRBJ2-5,TRBV6-1,TRBD1,.,CASSESRGRETQYF,TGTGCCAGCAGTGAAAGCAGGGGGCGAGAGACCCAGTACTTC
TRBJ2-1,TRBV4-3,.,few,CASSQRLAGAYNEQFF,TGCGCCAGCAGCCAAAGACTAGCAGGGGCCTACAATGAGCAGTTCTTC
TRBJ2-3,TRBV10-3,.,few,CAISVGGSRTDTQYF,TGTGCCATCAGTGTCGGGGGAAGCCGTACAGATACGCAGTATTTT
TRBJ1-1,TRBV10-3,.,.,CAISESRTNTEAFF,TGTGCCATCAGTGAGTCCAGGACTAACACTGAAGCTTTCTTT
TRBJ2-7,TRBV18,.,.,CASSPRLAYEQYF,TGTGCCAGCTCACCACGGTTAGCTTACGAGCAGTACTTC
TRBJ1-6,TRBV6-5,.,.,CASKGGQFTNSPLHF,TGTGCCTCCAAGGGGGGGCAGTTCACCAATTCACCCCTCCACTTT
TRBJ2-1,TRBV6-6,TRBD1,.,CASSWAGGYNEQFF,TGTGCCAGCAGTTGGGCAGGGGGATACAATGAGCAGTTCTTC
TRBJ2-7,TRBV7-2,.,few,CASSSIQVGEQYF,TGTGCCAGCAGCTCGATTCAGGTCGGCGAGCAGTACTTC
TRBJ2-1,TRBV27,TRBD2,.,CASSFGGRAGNEQFF,TGTGCCAGCAGTTTCGGCGGGAGGGCCGGGAATGAGCAGTTCTTC
TRBJ2-7,TRBV7-9,.,.,CASSPRTESSYEQYF,TGTGCCAGCAGCCCCCGGACAGAGAGTTCCTACGAGCAGTACTTC
TRBJ2-3,TRBV7-2,TRBD2,.,CASSLAGGDTDTQYF,TGTGCCAGCAGCTTGGCGGGAGGGGACACAGATACGCAGTATTTT
TRBJ2-3,TRBV7-3,TRBD2,.,CASSLRLAGVPSTQYF,TGTGCCAGCAGCTTAAGGCTAGCGGGGGTCCCCTCAACGCAGTATTTT
TRBJ2-1,TRBV2,.,few,CASTLARHNEQFF,TGTGCCAGCACACTAGCCCGACACAATGAGCAGTTCTTC
TRBJ2-1,TRBV10-3,TRBD2,few,CAISGSGRVTSGYNEQFF,TGTGCCATCAGTGGTTCGGGGAGGGTCACTAGCGGCTACAATGAGCAGTTCTTC
TRBJ2-3,TRBV7-9,.,.,CASSFSGVLDTQYF,TGTGCCAGCAGCTTCTCCGGGGTTCTGGATACGCAGTATTTT
TRBJ1-2,TRBV2,.,.,CASSFRGDGYTF,TGTGCCAGCAGTTTTCGGGGGGATGGCTACACCTTC
TRBJ2-5,TRBV25-1,TRBD2,.,CASSVGTSGGETQYF,TGTGCCAGCAGTGTGGGGACTAGCGGGGGGGAGACCCAGTACTTC
TRBJ2-3,TRBV10-3,.,few,CAISESSHGGSTDTQYF,TGTGCCATCAGTGAGTCGTCGCACGGGGGTAGCACAGATACGCAGTATTTT
TRBJ1-1,TRBV19,TRBD1,.,CASSRVKTGLNTEAFF,TGTGCCAGTAGTAGGGTAAAGACAGGGCTGAACACTGAAGCTTTCTTT
TRBJ2-5,TRBV18,.,.,CASSPATTQETQYF,TGTGCCAGCTCACCGGCCACTACTCAAGAGACCCAGTACTTC
TRBJ1-1,TRBV19,TRBD1,once,CASRGSGNRGPGTEAFF,TGTGCCAGTAGAGGAAGTGGGAACAGGGGGCCGGGAACTGAAGCTTTCTTT
TRBJ2-3,TRBV20-1,.,.,CSAEPGDTQYF,TGCAGTGCCGAACCGGGAGATACGCAGTATTTT
TRBJ2-2,TRBV23-1,TRBD2,.,CASSQSILAGGPNTGELFF,TGCGCCAGCAGTCAATCGATTCTAGCGGGAGGACCAAACACCGGGGAGCTGTTTTTT
TRBJ2-4,TRBV5-4,.,few,CASSIRGAKNIQYF,TGTGCCAGCTCCATCCGAGGGGCCAAAAACATTCAGTACTTC
TRBJ2-7,TRBV7-2,.,.,CASSLGGSSSYEQYF,TGTGCCAGCAGCCTGGGGGGTTCCAGCTCCTACGAGCAGTACTTC